The source of this T cell receptor beta chain is a study of shared clonotypes between healthy human individuals. The CDR3 covers 11 residues. V lost 8 bases and J 11 bases, leaving 15 bases between the germline ends. Germline V CDR1 and CDR2: LNHDA, SQIVND (reference sequence). Assay used: immunoSEQ multiplex PCR; TCRdb lists only in-frame clones, some missing. The sample yields millions of clones, roughly 91% seen once. CD45RO negativity and positive selection for CCR7 defined naive CD8 cells, a population that excluded terminally differentiated effector memory CD45RA+ cells. This clone was observed a handful of times.

The sequenced sample was naive CD8+ T cells from PBMCs. The TCR originated in a man younger than 35 in good health. Some clones in this sample may be carry-over from other donors' samples. This chain uses TRBV19 with TRBJ1-1; D gene uncertain. DNA for the CDR3: TGTGCCAGTTCCGCGGGAGCCGGGGCTTTCTTT. Residues: CASSAGAGAFF.